Listed here are 19 T cell receptor beta chains from one sample, sequenced in a study of T-cell reconstitution after alpha-beta-depleted transplantation in children. The library targeted TCRbeta and was prepared with unique molecular identifiers. TCRdb re-called the PCR reads with MiXCR, one entry per CDR3 protein. This table has about 440,000 distinct CDR3 sequences, 43% appearing once. The sample in question was PBMCs, obtained before TCRalphabeta/CD19-depleted stem cell transplant. Receptor source: a girl aged 2-10 years with aplastic anemia, due to receive a stem cell transplant.

J is TRBJ2-1 and V is TRBV7-3; 13 bases are a match to TRBD2. Germline lookup yields CDR1 SGHTA and CDR2 FQGTGA. The CDR3 has 15 residues. V lost 5 bases, J lost 8 bases, and 6 bases stayed unmatched. Here the CDR3 reads CASSPLAGGPYEQFF. In DNA, the CDR3 is TGTGCCAGCAGCCCACTAGCGGGGGGGCCCTATGAGCAGTTCTTC.

V usage is TRBV27 and J usage is TRBJ2-3, with unresolved D. CDR3 size: 17 residues. Trimming stripped 6 bases from V and 2 bases from J, with 21 bases between. Germline CDR1 reads MNHEY; CDR2 reads SMNVEV (reference sequence). The DNA for the CDR3 is TGTGCCAGCAGCCCCGCGACTCCCCCCCGGCCCACAGATACGCAGTATTTT. Its protein product is CASSPATPPRPTDTQYF.

V usage is TRBV29-1 and J usage is TRBJ2-5; D is possibly TRBD2 (7 bases). Per the germline V gene, CDR1 is SQVTM and CDR2 is ANQGSEA. Trimming left V 2 bases short and J 5 bases short, with 24 bases between. The CDR3 runs 17 residues. CDR3 loop: CSVENPGGGAAVETQYF. In DNA, the CDR3 is TGCAGCGTTGAAAATCCTGGGGGGGGGGCGGCGGTGGAGACCCAGTACTTC.

The V call is TRBV5-1, the J call TRBJ2-2, with 8 bases identical to TRBD1. The CDR3 runs 17 residues. Germline V gives CDR1 SGHRS, CDR2 YFSETQ. The ends lost 0 bases at V and 4 bases at J; junction bases unmatched: 8. The CDR3 sequence is CASSLDQGARVTGELFF. CDR3 bases: TGCGCCAGCAGCTTGGATCAGGGGGCGCGTGTCACCGGGGAGCTGTTTTTT. Complete variable domain (other parts from reference TRBV5-1 and TRBJ2-2): KAGVTQTPRYLIKTRGQQVTLSCSPISGHRSVSWYQQTPGQGLQFLFEYFSETQRNKGNFPGRFSGRQFSNSRSEMNVSTLELGDSALYLCASSLDQGARVTGELFFGEGSRLTVL.

This sequence joins TRBV5-1 and TRBJ2-1; no clear D. The CDR3 is 14 amino acids. Germline V gene sequence: CDR1 SGHRS, CDR2 YFSETQ. V was pared by 1 base and J by 1 base, with 6 bases between. The CDR3 protein is CASSLTLSYNEQFF. CDR3 bases: TGCGCCAGCAGCTTGACCTTATCCTACAATGAGCAGTTCTTC.

This clonotype was detected a few times. This sequence joins TRBV7-8 and TRBJ2-5; TRBD2 matches at 10 bases. CDR1 is SGHVS, CDR2 FQNEAQ, per germline. The J segment lost 5 bases and the V segment lost 2 bases, leaving 8 bases of the junction unmatched. CDR3 length equals 16 residues. CDR3 sequence reads: CASSLPSGGGQETQYF. DNA of the CDR3: TGTGCCAGCAGCTTACCGAGCGGGGGGGGTCAGGAGACCCAGTACTTC. The variable domain in full, completed from reference TRBV7-8 and TRBJ2-5, reads GAGVSQSPRYKVAKRGQDVALRCDPISGHVSLFWYQQALGQGPEFLTYFQNEAQLDKSGLPSDRFFAERPEGSVSTLKIQRTQQEDSAVYLCASSLPSGGGQETQYFGPGTRLLVL.

J is TRBJ1-5 and V is TRBV20-1; 10 nucleotides agree with TRBD1. The junction had 13 bases not matched to a gene; V was cut back by 6 bases and J by 2 bases. Germline values: CDR1 DFQATT, CDR2 SNEGSKA (reference sequence). This CDR3 comprises 17 residues. This CDR3 reads CSAIQDRGLYGNQPQHF. The CDR3 bases are TGCAGTGCAATCCAGGACAGGGGGTTGTACGGCAATCAGCCCCAGCATTTT.

The rearrangement joins TRBV5-5 to TRBJ2-5; D perhaps matches TRBD2 (5 bases). Germline V lookup: CDR1 SGHKS, CDR2 YYEKEE (reference sequence). With 2 bases removed from V and 1 base from J, the gap between germline ends came to 9 bases. The CDR3 loop spans 14 amino acids. Here the CDR3 reads CASSFPAGQETQYF. In DNA, the CDR3 is TGTGCCAGCAGCTTCCCGGCGGGCCAAGAGACCCAGTACTTC. Full variable domain (rest looked up from reference TRBV5-5 and TRBJ2-5): DAGVTQSPTHLIKTRGQQVTLRCSPISGHKSVSWYQQVLGQGPQFIFQYYEKEERGRGNFPDRFSARQFPNYSSELNVNALLLGDSALYLCASSFPAGQETQYFGPGTRLLVL.

The V call is TRBV20-1, the J call TRBJ2-3; D uncertain. Trimming removed 3 bases at V and 2 bases at J, with 12 bases between. CDR1 DFQATT and CDR2 SNEGSKA come from the germline V gene (reference sequence). This CDR3 contains 14 residues. CDR3 in DNA: TGCAGTGCTAGTTCATCTTGGGACACAGATACGCAGTATTTT. Translated: CSASSSWDTDTQYF.

The J gene is TRBJ1-1, the V gene TRBV20-1, with a possible D match to TRBD1 (5 bases). CDR1 is DFQATT, CDR2 SNEGSKA, per germline (reference sequence). This CDR3 is 13 amino acids long. Deletions cut 6 bases from V and 2 bases from J, with 13 bases between. The CDR3 DNA is TGCAGTGCCTTGGGACGGAAAAACACTGAAGCTTTCTTT. Translating it yields CSALGRKNTEAFF.

This chain uses TRBV5-1 with TRBJ1-4; D perhaps matches TRBD1 (5 bases). The germline V gene has CDR1 SGHRS and CDR2 YFSETQ. V was cut by 5 bases and J by 7 bases, with 27 bases left in between. The CDR3 is 18 amino acids. CDR3 region: CASRTGPTRVRRSEKLFF. The CDR3 DNA reads TGCGCCAGCAGAACAGGCCCCACCCGTGTGCGGCGGAGTGAAAAACTGTTTTTT.

The V and J genes are TRBV12-3 or TRBV12-4 and TRBJ1-5, with D possibly being TRBD1 (5 bases). V gave up 0 bases and J gave up 1 base, with 10 bases separating them. The CDR3 extends over 16 amino acids. This CDR3 reads CASSLAPGASNQPQHF. CDR3 in DNA: TGTGCCAGCAGTTTAGCGCCCGGGGCGAGCAATCAGCCCCAGCATTTT.

This clonotype was observed a handful of times. An end of the junction differs from the germline gene, which may be a read error. The chain couples TRBV27 to TRBJ2-5; no clear D. The CDR3 runs to 11 residues. The germline V gene encodes CDR1 MNHEY and CDR2 SMNVEV (reference sequence). In DNA form, the CDR3 reads TGTGCCAGCAGGTTTAGAGAGGCCCAGTACTTC. Translated, it gives CASRFREAQYF.

This clonotype was seen a few times. The chain employs TRBV19 and TRBJ2-5, with D uncertain. Per the germline V gene, CDR1 is LNHDA and CDR2 is SQIVND (reference sequence). V dropped 5 bases and J dropped 1 base, with 5 bases sitting between them. The CDR3 runs 12 residues. The CDR3 is CASSDRQETQYF. DNA for the CDR3: TGTGCCAGTAGTGACCGCCAAGAGACCCAGTACTTC.

V usage is TRBV12-3 or TRBV12-4 and J usage is TRBJ1-2; 12 nucleotides match TRBD1. V was clipped by 6 bases and J by 7 bases; unmatched bases: 9. The CDR3 consists of 15 residues. The CDR3: CASRLGQGASRGYTF. CDR3 nucleotides: TGTGCCAGCAGATTGGGACAGGGGGCCTCTCGTGGCTACACCTTC.

This rearrangement joins TRBV29-1 to TRBJ2-5; maybe TRBD1 (7 bases). This CDR3 region has 14 residues. The V gene's germline CDR1 is SQVTM and CDR2 ANQGSEA. The V end was cut by 2 bases, the J end by 1 base, with 11 bases between. The CDR3 region has the DNA TGCAGCGTTGAAAGCAGGGGGGTCCAAGAGACCCAGTACTTC. Its translation: CSVESRGVQETQYF. The full variable domain, completed using reference TRBV29-1 and TRBJ2-5, is SAVISQKPSRDICQRGTSLTIQCQVDSQVTMMFWYRQQPGQSLTLIATANQGSEATYESGFVIDKFPISRPNLTFSTLTVSNMSPEDSSIYLCSVESRGVQETQYFGPGTRLLVL.

The chain employs TRBV6-2 or TRBV6-3 and TRBJ2-7; D gene uncertain. With 2 bases removed from V and 2 bases from J, the gap between germline ends came to 7 bases. The germline gives CDR1 MNHEY, CDR2 SVGEGT. The CDR3 consists of 13 residues. CDR3 nucleotide sequence: TGTGCCAGCAGTTACGGGTTAGCCTACGAGCAGTACTTC. The encoded protein is CASSYGLAYEQYF.

This clonotype was detected ten times or more. The rearrangement links TRBV7-2 to TRBJ1-1; 8 nucleotides agree with TRBD1. After removal of 5 bases from V and 4 bases from J, the junction contained 3 bases not matched to a gene. This CDR3 is built from 13 residues. Germline V gives CDR1 SGHTA, CDR2 FQGNSA. The CDR3 bases are TGTGCCAGCAGCGCGGACAGGGCCACTGAAGCTTTCTTT. Translating gives CASSADRATEAFF.

The J gene is TRBJ2-7, the V gene TRBV7-9; 10 nucleotides align to TRBD2. CDR1 SEHNR and CDR2 FQNEAQ come from the germline V gene (reference sequence). CDR3 length: 17 residues. Unmatched junction bases numbered 13, after V lost 5 bases and J lost 3 bases. CDR3 region: CASSKKDPGTSVYEQYF. The DNA of the CDR3 is TGTGCCAGCAGCAAGAAGGACCCCGGGACTAGCGTCTACGAGCAGTACTTC. The full variable domain, rest sourced from reference TRBV7-9 and TRBJ2-7, is DTGVSQNPRHKITKRGQNVTFRCDPISEHNRLYWYRQTLGQGPEFLTYFQNEAQLEKSRLLSDRFSAERPKGSFSTLEIQRTEQGDSAMYLCASSKKDPGTSVYEQYFGPGTRLTVT.